The sequence of this TCR beta chain was determined in a study of radiotherapy plus CTLA-4 blockade in lung cancer. Across the study: Disease control was achieved by 31% of patients, and objective responses by about 17%. Study-level findings and limits: In blood, tumor-derived TCR clones expanded after radiotherapy plus ipilimumab.

TCRdb's copy holds only in-frame clones and misses some; the assay was immunoSEQ multiplex PCR. Altogether 75,000 to 100,000 clones are present, roughly 80% being singletons, with the ten largest covering about 3.5%. Trimming cost V 2 bases and J 0 bases, with 21 bases left between them. Germline V gene lookup returns CDR1 SGHRS and CDR2 YFSETQ. This CDR3 contains 18 residues. As regards this clone: Its antigen is unidentified.

Here the sequenced sample was peripheral blood, taken from a patient treated with radiotherapy plus ipilimumab. The TCR was taken from a human donor with non-small cell lung cancer who had a partial response to radiotherapy plus ipilimumab. The rearrangement joins TRBV5-1 to TRBJ2-7; D gene unclear. CDR3 residues: CASSLSADPSSYSYEQYF. In DNA, the CDR3 is TGCGCCAGCAGCTTAAGCGCAGATCCTTCCTCCTACTCCTACGAGCAGTACTTC.